This TCR beta chain was documented in a study of shared clonotypes between healthy human individuals. Study-wide points: A reduction in generation probabilities was seen for non-shared clonotypes relative to those shared by all four donors.

The method was immunoSEQ multiplex PCR; TCRdb's version includes in-frame clones alone and lacks a portion of them. The profile shows more than 2,000,000 clones, 85% to 95% of them singletons. This CDR3 comprises 15 residues. Per germline, CDR1 MNHNS and CDR2 SASEGT. The V segment lost 5 bases and the J segment 1 base; nucleotides outside the gene matches: 3. With regard to this clone: Its matching antigen is unknown.

Specimen: naive CD4+ T cells from PBMCs. Stated subset: CD45RA+ positively selected. The chain carries TRBV6-1 and TRBJ2-3; TRBD2 agrees at 10 bases. The TCR originated in a man younger than 30 in good health. Some clones in this sample may be carry-over from other donors' samples. CDR3 amino acids: CASSKSGGGTDTQYF. The CDR3 coding sequence is TGTGCCAGCAGTAAGAGCGGGGGGGGCACAGATACGCAGTATTTT.